This T cell receptor beta chain is drawn from a study of STAT5B mutations in CD4+ large granular lymphocyte leukemia. Study-wide results and caveats: Patient CD4-sorted repertoires looked more clonal than healthy CD4+ repertoires, even without putative leukemic clones. Compared with healthy controls (2/35), patient top clones favored TRBV06 (8/27).

Repertoires were generated with immunoSEQ multiplex PCR, while TCRdb's copy carries only in-frame clones and drops some. The sample lists under 35,000 clones; about 74% were seen once. In germline, CDR1 is LNHDA, CDR2 SQIVND (reference sequence). The length of the CDR3 is 14 residues. In the case of this clone: Its specificity is not known. Its ends do not fully match the called genes, so a read error is possible.

The sequence derives from a human donor in good health. V usage is TRBV19 and J usage is TRBJ1-3, with no clear D. The sequenced material came from CD4+ T cells from blood buffy coats. This chain's CDR3 is CASNIYGMKNTIYF. The CDR3 region has the DNA TGTGCCAGTAATATATACGGAATGAAAAACACCATATATTTT.